These T cell receptor beta chains were read from a single sample in a study of response to subunit inactivated influenza vaccine. Using its own MiXCR run on the RT-PCR reads, TCRdb lists one record per CDR3 protein. The sample shows hundreds of thousands of distinct CDR3 sequences, approximately 24% of them seen only once. Sequencing used CD4+ T cells sorted from PBMCs, obtained 5 days after vaccination. These receptors were obtained from a man aged 50 to 59 who received an inactivated influenza vaccine. Both conserved end residues are part of each CDR3. A D gene is named only where the DNA matches it firmly. Only some rows state a clone size, as once, few, many or a class for expanded clones.

TRBV6-2/TRBV6-3	TRBJ2-3	NA	NA	CASSSFGGILTDTQYF	TGTGCCAGCAGTTCCTTTGGAGGGATTCTAACAGATACGCAGTATTTT
TRBV27	TRBJ1-2	NA	NA	CASSFSGGVFGYTF	TGTGCCAGCAGTTTCTCCGGGGGCGTCTTTGGCTACACCTTC
TRBV5-4	TRBJ2-1	TRBD2	few	CASSLSSSGGNEQFF	TGTGCCAGCAGCTTGAGTTCTAGCGGGGGCAATGAGCAGTTCTTC
TRBV28	TRBJ2-1	NA	few	CASSLLSNEQFF	TGTGCCAGCAGTTTATTGAGCAATGAGCAGTTCTTC
TRBV27	TRBJ1-5	TRBD1	many	CASSDRGIQPQHF	TGTGCCAGCAGTGACAGGGGTATTCAGCCCCAGCATTTT
TRBV5-1	TRBJ2-2	NA	few	CASSKGTDNTGELFF	TGCGCCAGCAGTAAGGGAACAGATAACACCGGGGAGCTGTTTTTT
TRBV2	TRBJ2-7	TRBD1	NA	CASSGTGAGEQYF	TGTGCCAGCAGTGGGACAGGGGCGGGCGAGCAGTACTTC
TRBV7-8	TRBJ2-5	TRBD2	once	CASSLLLAGRETQYF	TGTGCCAGCAGCCTACTACTAGCGGGACGCGAGACCCAGTACTTC
TRBV20-1	TRBJ2-1	NA	NA	CSAGLPSYNEQFF	TGCAGTGCAGGGTTACCCTCCTACAATGAGCAGTTCTTC
TRBV12-3/TRBV12-4	TRBJ1-2	TRBD1	few	CASSYGDRVGYTF	TGTGCCAGCAGCTACGGGGACAGGGTTGGCTACACCTTC
TRBV10-3	TRBJ2-1	TRBD2	NA	CAISDPERGPHNEQFF	TGTGCCATCAGTGACCCGGAGCGGGGGCCCCACAATGAGCAGTTCTTC
TRBV7-7	TRBJ2-1	NA	few	CASSQDRSGNEQFF	TGTGCCAGCAGCCAAGACCGGAGTGGGAATGAGCAGTTCTTC
TRBV12-5	TRBJ2-1	NA	few	CASVLGHEFF	TGTGCTAGTGTCCTGGGACATGAGTTCTTC
TRBV7-2	TRBJ1-1	TRBD1	few	CASSKQGNVNTEAFF	TGTGCCAGCAGCAAACAGGGGAATGTAAACACTGAAGCTTTCTTT
TRBV15	TRBJ2-3	TRBD2	few	CATSRKLAGLGTDTQYF	TGTGCCACCAGCAGAAAACTAGCGGGGCTGGGCACAGATACGCAGTATTTT
TRBV16	TRBJ1-2	NA	NA	CASSQSIVGTKTNYGYTF	TGTGCCAGCAGCCAATCGATTGTGGGGACAAAAACTAACTATGGCTACACCTTC
TRBV4-1	TRBJ2-1	NA	NA	CASSRPGVEQFF	TGCGCCAGCAGCCGCCCAGGGGTCGAGCAGTTCTTC
TRBV24-1	TRBJ1-2	TRBD1	NA	CATSDLSRGRDGYTF	TGTGCCACCAGTGATTTGTCCAGGGGGCGCGATGGCTACACCTTC
TRBV19	TRBJ1-1	TRBD1	NA	CASKVGPGGTEAFF	TGTGCCAGTAAGGTCGGACCAGGGGGCACTGAAGCTTTCTTT
TRBV28	TRBJ2-1	NA	few	CASSIPSPTEQFF	TGTGCCAGCAGTATCCCGTCCCCGACGGAGCAGTTCTTC
TRBV12-3/TRBV12-4	TRBJ2-7	NA	few	CASSSRGSASSYEQYF	TGTGCCAGCAGTTCACGGGGGTCGGCGAGCTCCTACGAGCAGTACTTC
TRBV30	TRBJ2-3	NA	NA	CAWSVPLARTDTQYF	TGTGCCTGGAGTGTTCCACTAGCACGCACAGATACGCAGTATTTT
TRBV6-1	TRBJ2-7	NA	NA	CASSEMRGVEQYF	TGTGCCAGCAGTGAGATGAGGGGGGTCGAGCAGTACTTC
TRBV6-1	TRBJ2-7	TRBD1	once	CASRQGDRGFEQYF	TGTGCCAGCAGGCAGGGGGACAGGGGGTTCGAGCAGTACTTC
TRBV5-1	TRBJ1-1	NA	few	CASSLALERGTEAFF	TGCGCCAGCAGCTTGGCCCTTGAAAGAGGCACTGAAGCTTTCTTT
TRBV5-1	TRBJ2-5	NA	NA	CASREEAETQYF	TGCGCCAGCAGGGAGGAGGCGGAGACCCAGTACTTC
TRBV29-1	TRBJ2-1	TRBD2	few	CSVGGIVASGFDEQFF	TGCAGCGTTGGGGGTATTGTGGCTAGCGGGTTCGATGAGCAGTTCTTC
TRBV3-1	TRBJ2-7	NA	NA	CASSQGRNYEQYF	TGTGCCAGCAGCCAGGGCCGAAACTACGAGCAGTACTTC
TRBV6-1	TRBJ1-4	TRBD1	NA	CASSRTGGHEKLFF	TGTGCCAGCAGTCGGACAGGGGGCCATGAAAAACTGTTTTTT
TRBV7-9	TRBJ2-1	NA	few	CASSQTRLGEQFF	TGTGCCAGCAGCCAGACTAGGTTGGGTGAGCAGTTCTTC
TRBV6-6	TRBJ2-2	NA	NA	CASRPPGAGELFF	TGTGCCAGCAGACCCCCGGGGGCCGGGGAGCTGTTTTTT
TRBV6-1	TRBJ2-1	TRBD2	many	CASSTPPSGSNSYNEQFF	TGTGCCAGCAGTACCCCCCCTAGCGGGAGTAATTCCTACAATGAGCAGTTCTTC
TRBV20-1	TRBJ2-5	NA	NA	CSPKGETQYF	TGCAGCCCCAAGGGGGAGACCCAGTACTTC
TRBV3-1	TRBJ2-7	NA	NA	CASSNRQTSYEQYF	TGTGCCAGCAGCAACAGACAGACTTCCTACGAGCAGTACTTC
TRBV28	TRBJ1-2	NA	few	CASTPRNYGYTF	TGTGCCAGCACTCCCCGGAACTATGGCTACACCTTC
TRBV20-1	TRBJ2-3	TRBD2	many	CSARKTGGTTLGTDTQYF	TGCAGTGCTAGGAAAACAGGAGGGACTACCTTAGGTACAGATACGCAGTATTTT
TRBV7-3	TRBJ2-5	TRBD2	few	CASSSGLAGDQETQYF	TGTGCCAGCAGCTCCGGACTAGCGGGAGACCAAGAGACCCAGTACTTC
TRBV20-1	TRBJ2-2	NA	few	CSARRTESAGELFF	TGCAGTGCTCGCCGGACAGAATCGGCCGGGGAGCTGTTTTTT
TRBV30	TRBJ2-2	NA	NA	CAWSPYTGELFF	TGTGCCTGGAGCCCCTACACCGGGGAGCTGTTTTTT
TRBV5-1	TRBJ2-6	TRBD1	NA	CASSLDAGGVFSGANVLTF	TGCGCCAGCAGCTTGGATGCAGGGGGTGTGTTCTCTGGGGCCAACGTCCTGACTTTC
TRBV20-1	TRBJ2-3	TRBD2	NA	CSTLAGGRVTDTQYF	TGCAGTACCCTAGCGGGGGGGCGGGTCACAGATACGCAGTATTTT
TRBV12-3/TRBV12-4	TRBJ2-7	TRBD2	few	CASSYLAGESYEQYF	TGTGCCAGCAGTTATCTAGCGGGAGAATCCTACGAGCAGTACTTC
TRBV20-1	TRBJ1-1	NA	NA	CSARNRVSTEAFF	TGCAGTGCTCGCAACAGGGTGAGCACTGAAGCTTTCTTT
TRBV19	TRBJ1-5	NA	many	CASSIDRPRGNQPQHF	TGTGCCAGTAGTATAGATCGTCCGAGGGGTAATCAGCCCCAGCATTTT
TRBV2	TRBJ1-5	NA	few	CASSEGIGNQPQHF	TGTGCCAGCAGCGAGGGAATCGGCAATCAGCCCCAGCATTTT
TRBV11-2	TRBJ2-1	TRBD2	NA	CASSFERGVVDEQFF	TGTGCCAGCAGCTTTGAGCGGGGGGTCGTAGATGAGCAGTTCTTC
TRBV7-2	TRBJ2-3	NA	NA	CASSPFWSDTQYF	TGTGCCAGCAGCCCCTTTTGGTCAGATACGCAGTATTTT
TRBV9	TRBJ2-7	TRBD2	once	CASSVGAGLADYEQYF	TGTGCCAGCAGCGTAGGCGCGGGACTAGCGGATTACGAGCAGTACTTC
TRBV5-1	TRBJ1-4	NA	few	CASSSGRGATNEKLFF	TGCGCCAGCAGCTCAGGTCGGGGCGCAACTAATGAAAAACTGTTTTTT
TRBV19	TRBJ2-1	NA	NA	CASSIREKEFF	TGTGCCAGTAGTATTAGGGAGAAGGAGTTCTTC
TRBV20-1	TRBJ2-1	TRBD2	NA	CSARTSGTSPYNEQFF	TGCAGTGCCCGGACTAGCGGGACTTCGCCCTACAATGAGCAGTTCTTC
TRBV5-1	TRBJ1-5	NA	many	CASSFKGVDGPQHF	TGCGCCAGCAGCTTCAAAGGGGTGGATGGGCCCCAGCATTTT
TRBV10-3	TRBJ2-7	NA	NA	CAISETAYEQYF	TGTGCCATCAGTGAGACCGCCTACGAGCAGTACTTC
TRBV20-1	TRBJ1-2	NA	once	CSARDLTANYGYTF	TGCAGTGCTAGAGATTTAACAGCCAACTATGGCTACACCTTC